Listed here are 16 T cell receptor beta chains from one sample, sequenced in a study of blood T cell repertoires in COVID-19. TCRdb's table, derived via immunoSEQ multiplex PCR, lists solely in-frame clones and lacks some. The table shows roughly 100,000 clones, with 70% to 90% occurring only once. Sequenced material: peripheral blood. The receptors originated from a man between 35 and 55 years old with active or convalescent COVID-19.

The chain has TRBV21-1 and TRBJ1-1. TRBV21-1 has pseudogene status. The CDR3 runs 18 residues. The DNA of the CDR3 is TGTGCCAGCAGCAAAAACATTGTCCAAGGAGGTAGGAACACTGAAGCTTTCTTT. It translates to CASSKNIVQGGRNTEAFF.

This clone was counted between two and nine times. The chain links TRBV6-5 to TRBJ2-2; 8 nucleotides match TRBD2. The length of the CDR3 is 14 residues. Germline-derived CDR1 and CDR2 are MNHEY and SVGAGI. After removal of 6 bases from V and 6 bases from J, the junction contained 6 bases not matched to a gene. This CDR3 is CASRQRGSSGELFF. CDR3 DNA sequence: TGTGCCAGCAGGCAGCGGGGGTCGTCCGGGGAGCTGTTTTTT.

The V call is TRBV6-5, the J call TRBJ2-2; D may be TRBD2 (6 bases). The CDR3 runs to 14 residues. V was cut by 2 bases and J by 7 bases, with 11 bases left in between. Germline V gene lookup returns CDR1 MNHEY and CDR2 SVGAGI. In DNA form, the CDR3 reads TGTGCCAGCAGTTACCCAGCGGGCGGCGGGGAGCTGTTTTTT. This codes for CASSYPAGGGELFF.

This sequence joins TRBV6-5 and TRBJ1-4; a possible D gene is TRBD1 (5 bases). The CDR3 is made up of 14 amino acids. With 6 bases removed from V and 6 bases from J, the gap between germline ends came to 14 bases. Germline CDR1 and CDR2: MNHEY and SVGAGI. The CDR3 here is CASSPGGADEKLFF. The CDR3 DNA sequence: TGTGCCAGCAGCCCCGGGGGAGCAGATGAAAAACTGTTTTTT.

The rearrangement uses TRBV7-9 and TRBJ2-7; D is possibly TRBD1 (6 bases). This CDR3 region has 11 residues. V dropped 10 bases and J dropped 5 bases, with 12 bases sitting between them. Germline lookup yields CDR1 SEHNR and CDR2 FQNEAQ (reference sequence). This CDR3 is CAIQQGNEQYF. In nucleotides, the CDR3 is TGTGCCATTCAACAGGGCAACGAGCAGTACTTC.

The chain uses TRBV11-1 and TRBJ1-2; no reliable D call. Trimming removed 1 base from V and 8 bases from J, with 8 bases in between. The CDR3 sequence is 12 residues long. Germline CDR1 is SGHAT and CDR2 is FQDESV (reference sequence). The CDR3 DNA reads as TGTGCCAGCAGCTTAGTCCCAGGAGGCTACACCTTC. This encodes CASSLVPGGYTF.

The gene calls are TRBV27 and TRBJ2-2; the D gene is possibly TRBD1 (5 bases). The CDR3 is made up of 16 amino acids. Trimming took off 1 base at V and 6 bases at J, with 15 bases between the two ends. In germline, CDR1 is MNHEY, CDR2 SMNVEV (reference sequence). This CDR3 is CASSLYAATGPGELFF. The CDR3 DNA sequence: TGTGCCAGCAGTTTATACGCGGCTACAGGTCCCGGGGAGCTGTTTTTT.

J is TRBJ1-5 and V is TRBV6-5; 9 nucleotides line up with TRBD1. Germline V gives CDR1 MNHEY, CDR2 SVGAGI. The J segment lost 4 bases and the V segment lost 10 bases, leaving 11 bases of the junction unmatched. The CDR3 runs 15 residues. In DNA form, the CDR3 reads TGTGCCACCAAATCGACAGGGGGGGAAAATCAGCCCCAGCATTTT. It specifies CATKSTGGENQPQHF.

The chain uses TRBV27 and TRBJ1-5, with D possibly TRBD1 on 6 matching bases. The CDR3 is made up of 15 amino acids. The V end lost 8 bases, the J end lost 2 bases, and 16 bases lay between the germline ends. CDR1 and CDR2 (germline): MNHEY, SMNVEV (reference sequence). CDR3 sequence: CASSKGGLRNQPQHF. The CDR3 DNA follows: TGTGCCAGCTCTAAGGGGGGGCTCCGCAATCAGCCCCAGCATTTT.

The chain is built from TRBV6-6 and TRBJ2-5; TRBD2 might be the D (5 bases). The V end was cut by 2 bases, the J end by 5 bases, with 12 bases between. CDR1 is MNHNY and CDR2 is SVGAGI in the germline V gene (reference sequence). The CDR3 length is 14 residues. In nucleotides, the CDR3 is TGTGCCAGCAGTTACCCGGAGGATAGGGAGACCCAGTACTTC. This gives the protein CASSYPEDRETQYF.

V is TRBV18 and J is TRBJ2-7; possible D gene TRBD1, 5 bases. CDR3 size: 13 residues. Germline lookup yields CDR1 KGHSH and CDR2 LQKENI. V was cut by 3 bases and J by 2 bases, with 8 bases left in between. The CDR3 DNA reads TGTGCCAGCTCACCCCAGGGTACCTACGAGCAGTACTTC. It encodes CASSPQGTYEQYF. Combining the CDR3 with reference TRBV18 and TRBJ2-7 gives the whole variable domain NAGVMQNPRHLVRRRGQEARLRCSPMKGHSHVYWYRQLPEEGLKFMVYLQKENIIDESGMPKERFSAEFPKEGPSILRIQQVVRGDSAAYFCASSPQGTYEQYFGPGTRLTVT.

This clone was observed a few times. The CDR3 is CASSYPTGRESGYTF. In nucleotides, the CDR3 is TGTGCCAGCAGCTACCCGACAGGGCGAGAATCTGGCTACACCTTC. This sequence joins TRBV3-1 (or the pseudogene TRBV3-2) and TRBJ1-2; 7 bases line up with TRBD1. Germline V gene data show CDR1 as LGHDT and CDR2 as YNNKEL (reference sequence). The CDR3 has 15 amino acids. V lost 5 bases to trimming and J lost 7 bases; unmatched junction nucleotides: 13.

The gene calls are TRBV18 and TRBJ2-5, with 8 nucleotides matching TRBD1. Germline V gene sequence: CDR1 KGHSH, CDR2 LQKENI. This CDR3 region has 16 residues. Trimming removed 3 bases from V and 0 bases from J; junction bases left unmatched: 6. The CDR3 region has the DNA TGTGCCAGCTCACCTAGACAGGGGTCTTACCAAGAGACCCAGTACTTC. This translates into CASSPRQGSYQETQYF.

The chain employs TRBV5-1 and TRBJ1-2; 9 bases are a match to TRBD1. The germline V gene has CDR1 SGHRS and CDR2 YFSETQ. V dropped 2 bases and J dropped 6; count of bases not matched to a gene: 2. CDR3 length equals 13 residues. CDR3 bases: TGCGCCAGCAGCTTTAGGGACAGGGATGGCTACACCTTC. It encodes CASSFRDRDGYTF.

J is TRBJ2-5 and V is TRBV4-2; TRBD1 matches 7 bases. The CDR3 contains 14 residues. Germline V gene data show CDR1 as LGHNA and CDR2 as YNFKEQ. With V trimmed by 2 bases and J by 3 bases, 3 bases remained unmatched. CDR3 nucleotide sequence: TGTGCCAGCAGCCAACCCGACAGGGAAGAGACCCAGTACTTC. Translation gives CASSQPDREETQYF.

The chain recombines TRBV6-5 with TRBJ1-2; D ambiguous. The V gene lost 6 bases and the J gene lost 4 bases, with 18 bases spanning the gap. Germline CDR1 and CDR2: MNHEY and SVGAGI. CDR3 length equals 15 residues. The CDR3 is CASRQSSVRGYGYTF. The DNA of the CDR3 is TGTGCCAGCAGACAATCCTCGGTGAGAGGCTATGGCTACACCTTC.